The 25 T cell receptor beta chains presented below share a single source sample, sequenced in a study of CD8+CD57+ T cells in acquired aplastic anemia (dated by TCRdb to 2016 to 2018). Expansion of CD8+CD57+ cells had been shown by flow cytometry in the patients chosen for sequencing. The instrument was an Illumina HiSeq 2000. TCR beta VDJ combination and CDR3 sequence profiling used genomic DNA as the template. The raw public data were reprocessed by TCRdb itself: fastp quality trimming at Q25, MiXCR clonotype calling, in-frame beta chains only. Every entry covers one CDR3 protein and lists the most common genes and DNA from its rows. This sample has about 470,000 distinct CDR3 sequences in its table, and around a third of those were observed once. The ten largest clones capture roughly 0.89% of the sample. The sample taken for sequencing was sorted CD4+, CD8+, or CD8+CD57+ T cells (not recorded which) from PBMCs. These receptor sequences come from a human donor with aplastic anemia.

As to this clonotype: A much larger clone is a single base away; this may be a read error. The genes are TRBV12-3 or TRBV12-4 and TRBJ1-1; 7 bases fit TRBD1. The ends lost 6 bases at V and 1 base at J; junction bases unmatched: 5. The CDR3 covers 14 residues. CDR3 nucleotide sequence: TGTGCCAGCAGCACGGGACAGACGAACACTGAAGCTTTCTTT. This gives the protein CASSTGQTNTEAFF.

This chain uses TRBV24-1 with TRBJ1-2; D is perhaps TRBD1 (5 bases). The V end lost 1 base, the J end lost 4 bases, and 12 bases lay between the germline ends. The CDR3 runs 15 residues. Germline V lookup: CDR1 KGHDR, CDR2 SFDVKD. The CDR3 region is CATSDFGRESYGYTF. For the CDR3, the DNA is TGTGCCACCAGTGATTTTGGCAGGGAAAGCTATGGCTACACCTTC.

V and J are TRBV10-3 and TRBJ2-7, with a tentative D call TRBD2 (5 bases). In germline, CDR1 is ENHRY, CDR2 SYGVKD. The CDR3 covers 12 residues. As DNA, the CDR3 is TGTGCCATCAGTGCTAGCTCCCACGAGCAGTACGTC. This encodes CAISASSHEQYV.

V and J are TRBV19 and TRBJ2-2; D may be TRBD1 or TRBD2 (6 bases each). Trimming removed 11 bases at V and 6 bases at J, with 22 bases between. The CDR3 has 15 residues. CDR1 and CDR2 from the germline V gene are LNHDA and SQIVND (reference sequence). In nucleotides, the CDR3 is TGTGCCTGGAGTGTAAGGACGGGGGCCTCCGGGGAGCTGTTTTTT. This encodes CAWSVRTGASGELFF.

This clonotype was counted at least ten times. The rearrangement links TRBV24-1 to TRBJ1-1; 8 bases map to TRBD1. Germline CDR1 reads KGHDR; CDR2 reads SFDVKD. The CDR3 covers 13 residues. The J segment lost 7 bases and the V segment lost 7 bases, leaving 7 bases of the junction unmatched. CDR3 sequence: CATRSQGVNEAFF. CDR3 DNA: TGTGCCACCAGATCACAGGGGGTGAATGAAGCTTTCTTT.

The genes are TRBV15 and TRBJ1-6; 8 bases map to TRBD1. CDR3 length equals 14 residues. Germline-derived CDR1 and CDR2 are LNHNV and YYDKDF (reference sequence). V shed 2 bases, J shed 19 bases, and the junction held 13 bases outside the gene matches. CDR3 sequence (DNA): TGTGCCACCAGCAGACCCGGACAGGGTTCACCCCCTCACTTT. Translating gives CATSRPGQGSPPHF.

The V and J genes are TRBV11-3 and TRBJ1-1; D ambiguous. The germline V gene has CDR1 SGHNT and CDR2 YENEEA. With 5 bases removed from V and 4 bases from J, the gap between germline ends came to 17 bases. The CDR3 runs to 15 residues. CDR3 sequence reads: CASSLLVGLSTEAFF. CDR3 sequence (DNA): TGTGCCAGCAGCCTCCTGGTAGGGTTGAGCACTGAAGCTTTCTTT.

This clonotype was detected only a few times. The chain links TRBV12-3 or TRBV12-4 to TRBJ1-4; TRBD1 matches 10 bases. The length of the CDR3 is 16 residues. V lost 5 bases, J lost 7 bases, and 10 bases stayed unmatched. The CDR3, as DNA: TGTGCCAGCAGTCCTAACGTAGGACAGGGGGTTGAAAAACTGTTTTTT. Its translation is CASSPNVGQGVEKLFF.

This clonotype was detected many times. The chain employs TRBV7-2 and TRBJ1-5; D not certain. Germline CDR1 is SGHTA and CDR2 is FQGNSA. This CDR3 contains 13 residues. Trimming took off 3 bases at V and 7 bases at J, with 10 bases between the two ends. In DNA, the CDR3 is TGTGCCAGCAGCTTCGTGGTGGGGCAGCCCCAGCATTTT. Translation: CASSFVVGQPQHF.

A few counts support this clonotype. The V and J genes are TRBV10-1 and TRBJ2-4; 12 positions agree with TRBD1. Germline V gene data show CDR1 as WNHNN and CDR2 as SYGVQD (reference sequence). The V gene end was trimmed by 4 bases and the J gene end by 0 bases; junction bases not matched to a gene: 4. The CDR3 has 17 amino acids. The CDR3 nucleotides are TGCGCCAGCAGTGCCGGGACAGGGGGCCCAGCCAAAAACATTCAGTACTTC. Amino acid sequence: CASSAGTGGPAKNIQYF.

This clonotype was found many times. CDR3 sequence reads: CASSVSPGGQTQYF. In DNA form, the CDR3 reads TGTGCCAGCAGCGTGTCCCCGGGTGGGCAGACCCAGTACTTC. The chain has TRBV9 and TRBJ2-5; D not certain. V lost 2 bases to trimming and J lost 6 bases, with 14 bases between them. The CDR3 runs 14 residues. Looked up from germline, CDR1 is SGDLS and CDR2 is YYNGEE.

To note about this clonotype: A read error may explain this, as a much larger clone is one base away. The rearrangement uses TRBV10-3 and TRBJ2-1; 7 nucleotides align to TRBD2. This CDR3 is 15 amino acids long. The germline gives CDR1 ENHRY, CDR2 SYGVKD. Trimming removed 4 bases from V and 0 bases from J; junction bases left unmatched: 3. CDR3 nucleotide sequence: TGTGCCATCAGTGGTTGCGGGAGCTCCTACAATGAGCAGTTCTTC. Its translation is CAISGCGSSYNEQFF.

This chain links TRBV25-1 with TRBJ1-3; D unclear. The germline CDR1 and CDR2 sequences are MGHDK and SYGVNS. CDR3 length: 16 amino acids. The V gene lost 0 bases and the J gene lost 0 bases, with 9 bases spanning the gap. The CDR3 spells CASSEYKGTSGNTIYF. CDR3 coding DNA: TGTGCCAGCAGTGAATATAAGGGAACCTCTGGAAACACCATATATTTT.

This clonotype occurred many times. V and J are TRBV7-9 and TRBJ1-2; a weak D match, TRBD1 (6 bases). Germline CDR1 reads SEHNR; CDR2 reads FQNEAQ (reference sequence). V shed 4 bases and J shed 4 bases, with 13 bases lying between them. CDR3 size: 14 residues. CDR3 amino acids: CASSSETGTYGYTF. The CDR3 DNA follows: TGTGCCAGCAGCTCTGAAACAGGGACCTATGGCTACACCTTC.

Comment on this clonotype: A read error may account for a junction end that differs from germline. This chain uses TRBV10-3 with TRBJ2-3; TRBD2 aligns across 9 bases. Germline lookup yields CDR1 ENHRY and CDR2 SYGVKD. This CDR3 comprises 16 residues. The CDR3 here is CALSERLAGNADTQYF. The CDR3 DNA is TGTGCCCTCAGTGAACGTCTAGCGGGGAACGCAGATACGCAGTATTTT.

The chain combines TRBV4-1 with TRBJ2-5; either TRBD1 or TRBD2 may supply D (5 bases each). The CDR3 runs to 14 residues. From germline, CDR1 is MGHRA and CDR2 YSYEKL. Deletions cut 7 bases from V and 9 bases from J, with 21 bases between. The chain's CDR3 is CASTAAPGQGAQYF. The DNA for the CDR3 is TGCGCCAGCACGGCGGCTCCGGGCCAGGGAGCCCAGTACTTC.

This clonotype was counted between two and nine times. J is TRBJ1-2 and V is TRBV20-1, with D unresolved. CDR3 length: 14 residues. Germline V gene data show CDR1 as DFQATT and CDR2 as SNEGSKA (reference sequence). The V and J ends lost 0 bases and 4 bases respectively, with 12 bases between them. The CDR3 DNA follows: TGCAGTGCTAGAGATTTCTTAACGGTCTATGGCTACACCTTC. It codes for CSARDFLTVYGYTF.

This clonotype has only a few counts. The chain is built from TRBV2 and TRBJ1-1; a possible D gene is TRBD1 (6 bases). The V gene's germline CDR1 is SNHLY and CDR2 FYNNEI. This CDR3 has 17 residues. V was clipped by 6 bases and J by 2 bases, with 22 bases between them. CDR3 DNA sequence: TGTGCCAGCAGGACGGCGGGGGGGCTGAGGGGAAACACTGAAGCTTTCTTT. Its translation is CASRTAGGLRGNTEAFF.

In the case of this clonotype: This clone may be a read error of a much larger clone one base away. CDR3 sequence reads: CASSEARGEQKLFF. The CDR3 nucleotides read TGTGCCAGCAGTGAAGCTAGGGGGGAGCAAAAACTGTTTTTT. The chain couples TRBV2 to TRBJ1-4; D is possibly TRBD1 (6 bases). V was trimmed by 0 bases and J by 9 bases, leaving 11 bases between them. Germline-derived CDR1 and CDR2 are SNHLY and FYNNEI. This CDR3 is built from 14 residues. The whole variable domain, filled in from reference TRBV2 and TRBJ1-4, reads EPEVTQTPSHQVTQMGQEVILRCVPISNHLYFYWYRQILGQKVEFLVSFYNNEISEKSEIFDDQFSVERPDGSNFTLKIRSTKLEDSAMYFCASSEARGEQKLFFGSGTQLSVL.

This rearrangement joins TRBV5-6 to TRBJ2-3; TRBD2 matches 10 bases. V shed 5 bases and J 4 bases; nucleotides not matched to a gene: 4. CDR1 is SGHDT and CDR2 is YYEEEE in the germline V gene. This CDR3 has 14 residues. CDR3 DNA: TGTGCCAGCAGGGAGCGGGGGGGCTCAGATACGCAGTATTTT. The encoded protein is CASRERGGSDTQYF.

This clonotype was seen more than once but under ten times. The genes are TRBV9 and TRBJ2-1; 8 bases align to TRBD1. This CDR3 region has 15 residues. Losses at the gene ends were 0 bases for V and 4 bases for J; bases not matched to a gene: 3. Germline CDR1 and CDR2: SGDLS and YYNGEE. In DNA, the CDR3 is TGTGCCAGCAGCGTAGCACAGGGGGGATACAATGAGCAGTTCTTC. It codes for CASSVAQGGYNEQFF.

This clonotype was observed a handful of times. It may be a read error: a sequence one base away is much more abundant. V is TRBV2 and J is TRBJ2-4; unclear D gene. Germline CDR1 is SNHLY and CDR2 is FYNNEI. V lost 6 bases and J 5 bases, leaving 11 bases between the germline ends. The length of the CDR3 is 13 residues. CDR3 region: CASSGVEQNIQYF. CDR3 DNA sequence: TGTGCCAGCAGCGGCGTGGAACAAAACATTCAGTACTTC.

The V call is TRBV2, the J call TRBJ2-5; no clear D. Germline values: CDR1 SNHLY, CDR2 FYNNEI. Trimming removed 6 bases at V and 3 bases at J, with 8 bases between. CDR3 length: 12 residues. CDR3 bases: TGTGCCAGCAGACGAGAGAAAGAGACCCAGTACTTC. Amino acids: CASRREKETQYF.

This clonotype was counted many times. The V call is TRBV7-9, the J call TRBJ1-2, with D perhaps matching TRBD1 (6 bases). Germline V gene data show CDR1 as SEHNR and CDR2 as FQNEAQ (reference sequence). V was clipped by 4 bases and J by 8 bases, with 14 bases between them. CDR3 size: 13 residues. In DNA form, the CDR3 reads TGTGCCAGCAGCTCCGAACAGGGTCGAGGCTACACCTTC. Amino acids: CASSSEQGRGYTF.

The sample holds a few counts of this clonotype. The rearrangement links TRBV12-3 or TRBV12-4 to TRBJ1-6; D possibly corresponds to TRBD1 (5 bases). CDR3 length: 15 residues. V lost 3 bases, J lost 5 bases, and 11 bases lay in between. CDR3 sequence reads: CASSFDSPHNSPLHF. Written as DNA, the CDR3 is TGTGCCAGCAGTTTTGACAGTCCCCATAATTCACCCCTCCACTTT.